This T cell receptor beta chain appears in the sequencing data of a study of identical twins. The CDR3 sequence is 16 residues long. Germline V gives CDR1 KGHSH, CDR2 LQKENI. V was clipped by 5 bases and J by 2 bases; unmatched bases: 5. TCRdb ran MiXCR on the 5' RACE reads and lists one entry per CDR3 protein. The sample has approximately 630,000 distinct CDR3 sequences; roughly 7.1% are singletons. Study observations and caveats: Insertions ran lower in abundant cord blood beta clonotypes, though not in memory repertoires. A partial confounding effect on zero-insertion analyses could come from invariant MAIT and iNKT cells. Alpha sequences out of frame and shared by twins had excess low generation probability.

This clonotype was recorded many times. Its target is unknown. These data were also filed under a second study, of yellow fever vaccine responses in identical twins.

This receptor was obtained from a woman aged 18-29 years in good health. The sample consisted of PBMCs. The chain joins TRBV18 to TRBJ2-1; 11 bases fit TRBD1. CDR3 nucleotides: TGTGCCAGCTCAGCCCCGGGACAGGGGGCCTACAATGAGCAGTTCTTC. Amino acid sequence: CASSAPGQGAYNEQFF.